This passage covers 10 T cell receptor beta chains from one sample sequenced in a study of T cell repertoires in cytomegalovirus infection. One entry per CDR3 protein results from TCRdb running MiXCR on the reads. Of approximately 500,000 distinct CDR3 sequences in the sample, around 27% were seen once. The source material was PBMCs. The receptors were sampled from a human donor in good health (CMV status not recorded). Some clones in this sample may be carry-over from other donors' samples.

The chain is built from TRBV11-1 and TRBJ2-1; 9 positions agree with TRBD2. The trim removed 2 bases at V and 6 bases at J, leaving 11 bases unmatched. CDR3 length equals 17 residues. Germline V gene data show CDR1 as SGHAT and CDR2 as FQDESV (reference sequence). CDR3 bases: TGTGCCAGCAGCTTAAGCGTCGGCGGGAGGGCCGGCAATGAGCAGTTCTTC. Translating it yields CASSLSVGGRAGNEQFF.

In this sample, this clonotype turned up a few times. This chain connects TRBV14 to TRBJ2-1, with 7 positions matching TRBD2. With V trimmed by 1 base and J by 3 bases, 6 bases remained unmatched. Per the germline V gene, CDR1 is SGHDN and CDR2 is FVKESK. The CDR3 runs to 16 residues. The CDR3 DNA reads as TGTGCCAGCAGCCAAGGGCGGGAGTATAACTACAATGAGCAGTTCTTC. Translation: CASSQGREYNYNEQFF.

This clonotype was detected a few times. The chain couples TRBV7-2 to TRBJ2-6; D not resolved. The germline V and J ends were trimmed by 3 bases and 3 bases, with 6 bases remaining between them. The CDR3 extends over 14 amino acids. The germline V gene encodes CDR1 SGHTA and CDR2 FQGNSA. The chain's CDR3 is CASSLIYGANVLTF. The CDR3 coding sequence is TGTGCCAGCAGCTTGATTTATGGGGCCAACGTCCTGACTTTC.

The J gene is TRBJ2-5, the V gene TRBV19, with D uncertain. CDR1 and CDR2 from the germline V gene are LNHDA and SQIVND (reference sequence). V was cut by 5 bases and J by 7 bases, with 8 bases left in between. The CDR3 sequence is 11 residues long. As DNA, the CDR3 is TGTGCCAGTAGTGTTCCCGGGACCCAGTACTTC. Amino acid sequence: CASSVPGTQYF.

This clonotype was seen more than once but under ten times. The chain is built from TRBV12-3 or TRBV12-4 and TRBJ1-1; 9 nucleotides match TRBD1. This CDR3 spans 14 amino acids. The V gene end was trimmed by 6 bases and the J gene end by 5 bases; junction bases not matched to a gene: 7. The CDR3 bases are TGTGCCAGCAGGTTACAGGGGGCGCGGACTGAAGCTTTCTTT. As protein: CASRLQGARTEAFF.

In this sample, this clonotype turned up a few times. The CDR3 DNA follows: TGTGCCAGTAGTATCGGCACCGGGGAGCTGTTTTTT. The encoded protein is CASSIGTGELFF. V usage is TRBV19 and J usage is TRBJ2-2; D gene uncertain. Germline V gene lookup returns CDR1 LNHDA and CDR2 SQIVND (reference sequence). The CDR3 length is 12 residues. Between the trimmed V and J ends, which lost 3 bases and 4 bases, there was a span of 3 bases.

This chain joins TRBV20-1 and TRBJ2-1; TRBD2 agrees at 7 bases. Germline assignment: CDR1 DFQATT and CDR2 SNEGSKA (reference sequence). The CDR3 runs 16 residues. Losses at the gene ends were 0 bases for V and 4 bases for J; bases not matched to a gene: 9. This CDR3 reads CSARELGSGVYNEQFF. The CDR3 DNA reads TGCAGTGCTAGAGAATTGGGAAGCGGGGTATACAATGAGCAGTTCTTC.

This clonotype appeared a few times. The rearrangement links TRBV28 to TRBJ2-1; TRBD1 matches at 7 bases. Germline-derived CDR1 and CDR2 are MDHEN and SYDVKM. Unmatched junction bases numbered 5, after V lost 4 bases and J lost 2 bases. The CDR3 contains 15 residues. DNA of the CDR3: TGTGCCAGCAGTTACCGGGACAGAACCTACAATGAGCAGTTCTTC. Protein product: CASSYRDRTYNEQFF.

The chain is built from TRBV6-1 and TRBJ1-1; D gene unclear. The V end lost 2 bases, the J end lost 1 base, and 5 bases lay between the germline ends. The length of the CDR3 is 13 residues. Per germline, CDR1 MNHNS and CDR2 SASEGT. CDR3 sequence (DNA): TGTGCCAGCAGTGAATTGACGAACACTGAAGCTTTCTTT. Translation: CASSELTNTEAFF.

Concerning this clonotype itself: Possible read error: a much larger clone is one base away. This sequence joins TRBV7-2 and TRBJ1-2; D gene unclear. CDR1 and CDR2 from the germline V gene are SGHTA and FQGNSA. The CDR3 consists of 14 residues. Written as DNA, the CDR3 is TGTGCCAGCGGCTTAGAATCTTTAAGAGATGGCTACACCTTC. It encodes CASGLESLRDGYTF.